This T cell receptor beta chain originates from a study of regulatory T cells in long-lasting Graves disease. Study-wide points: Persistent Graves' cases showed lower TCR diversity than newly diagnosed cases. Repertoires from persistent disease leaned toward TRBV28, TRBJ1-2 and TRBJ2-5.

This clonotype appeared many times. The antigen remains unidentified. V was clipped by 4 bases and J by 6 bases; unmatched bases: 7. CDR1 and CDR2 from the germline V gene are MDHEN and SYDVKM. There are 15 residues in the CDR3. Researchers made TCR beta libraries by using iRepertoire HTBI primers and running Arm-PCR on CDR3 regions. TCRdb re-analysed the multiplex PCR reads in MiXCR, keeping a single row per CDR3 protein. Here the sample spans roughly 320,000 distinct CDR3 sequences, 16% being singletons. As for time point: newly diagnosed GD, antithyroid drugs for less than 3 months. From PBMCs, RNA was extracted and then used to make the TCR library. This same sample was also taken into another study, of T cells in Graves' hyperthyroidism and ophthalmopathy. This second study says: Patients counted as stable if ophthalmopathy did not develop within 18 months. Researchers found most expanded thyroid clonotypes above 0.001 in blood as well.

Sequencing was performed on peripheral blood mononuclear cells (PBMCs), taken at new diagnosis, from a patient treated with antithyroid drugs. The rearrangement uses TRBV28 and TRBJ2-7, with TRBD1 matching over 12 bases. The clonotype comes from a man aged 35-49 years with Graves disease. DNA of the CDR3: TGTGCCAGCAGTTCGCCGGGACAGGGGGCCGGCGAGCAGTACTTC. Its translation: CASSSPGQGAGEQYF. The entire variable domain, with the rest obtained from reference TRBV28 and TRBJ2-7, is as follows: DVKVTQSSRYLVKRTGEKVFLECVQDMDHENMFWYRQDPGLGLRLIYFSYDVKMKEKGDIPEGYSVSREKKERFSLILESASTNQTSMYLCASSSPGQGAGEQYFGPGTRLTVT.